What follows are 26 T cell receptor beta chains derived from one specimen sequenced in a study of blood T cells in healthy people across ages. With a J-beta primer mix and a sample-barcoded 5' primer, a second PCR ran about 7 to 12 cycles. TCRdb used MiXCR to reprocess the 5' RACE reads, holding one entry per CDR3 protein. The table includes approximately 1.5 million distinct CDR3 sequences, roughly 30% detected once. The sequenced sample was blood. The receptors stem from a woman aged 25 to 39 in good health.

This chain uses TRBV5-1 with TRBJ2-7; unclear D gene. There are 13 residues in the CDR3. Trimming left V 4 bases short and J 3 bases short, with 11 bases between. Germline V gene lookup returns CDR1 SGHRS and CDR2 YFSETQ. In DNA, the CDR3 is TGCGCCAGCAGCCCCGTCAAGGGCTACGAGCAGTACTTC. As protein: CASSPVKGYEQYF.

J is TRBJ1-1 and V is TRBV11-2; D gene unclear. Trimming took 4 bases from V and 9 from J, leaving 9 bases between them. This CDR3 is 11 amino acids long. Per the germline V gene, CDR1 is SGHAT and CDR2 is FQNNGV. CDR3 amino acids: CASSSISQAFF. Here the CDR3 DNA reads TGTGCCAGCAGCTCGATTTCTCAAGCTTTCTTT.

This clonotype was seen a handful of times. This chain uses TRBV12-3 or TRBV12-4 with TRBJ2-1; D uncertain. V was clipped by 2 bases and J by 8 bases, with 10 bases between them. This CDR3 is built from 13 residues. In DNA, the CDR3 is TGTGCCAGCAGTTTAAATTCCGTGGATGAGCAGTTCTTC. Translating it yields CASSLNSVDEQFF.

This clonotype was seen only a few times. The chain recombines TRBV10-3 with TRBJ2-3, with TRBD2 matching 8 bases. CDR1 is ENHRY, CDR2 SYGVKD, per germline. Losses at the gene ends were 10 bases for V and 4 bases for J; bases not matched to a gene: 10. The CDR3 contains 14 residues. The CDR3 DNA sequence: TGTGCCACGGGTGGCGGGAGGTCGTCAGATACGCAGTATTTT. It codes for CATGGGRSSDTQYF.

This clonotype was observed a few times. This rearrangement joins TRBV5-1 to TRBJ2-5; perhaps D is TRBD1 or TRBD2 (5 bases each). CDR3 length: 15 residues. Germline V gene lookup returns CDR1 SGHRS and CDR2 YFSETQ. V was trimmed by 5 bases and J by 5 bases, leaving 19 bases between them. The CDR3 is CASRGEGRTGETQYF. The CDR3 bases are TGCGCCAGCAGAGGGGAAGGACGGACGGGGGAGACCCAGTACTTC.

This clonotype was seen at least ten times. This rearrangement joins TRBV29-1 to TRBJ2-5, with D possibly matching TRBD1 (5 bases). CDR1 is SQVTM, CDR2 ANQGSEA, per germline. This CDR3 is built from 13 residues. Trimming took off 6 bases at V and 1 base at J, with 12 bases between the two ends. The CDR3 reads CSVQGSGQETQYF. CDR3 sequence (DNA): TGCAGCGTGCAGGGATCGGGCCAAGAGACCCAGTACTTC.

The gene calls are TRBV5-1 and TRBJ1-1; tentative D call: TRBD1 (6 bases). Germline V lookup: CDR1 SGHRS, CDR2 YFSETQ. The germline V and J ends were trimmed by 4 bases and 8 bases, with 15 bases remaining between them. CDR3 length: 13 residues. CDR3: CASSIGQTREAFF. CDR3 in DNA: TGCGCCAGCAGCATAGGACAGACACGGGAAGCTTTCTTT. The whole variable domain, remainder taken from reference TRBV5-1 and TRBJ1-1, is KAGVTQTPRYLIKTRGQQVTLSCSPISGHRSVSWYQQTPGQGLQFLFEYFSETQRNKGNFPGRFSGRQFSNSRSEMNVSTLELGDSALYLCASSIGQTREAFFGQGTRLTVV.

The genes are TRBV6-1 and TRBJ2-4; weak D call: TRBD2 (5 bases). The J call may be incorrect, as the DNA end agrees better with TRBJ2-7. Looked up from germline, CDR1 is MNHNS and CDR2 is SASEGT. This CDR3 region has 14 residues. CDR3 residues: CASNETRGSYEQYF. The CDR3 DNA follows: TGTGCCAGCAATGAGACCCGAGGGTCCTACGAGCAGTACTTC.

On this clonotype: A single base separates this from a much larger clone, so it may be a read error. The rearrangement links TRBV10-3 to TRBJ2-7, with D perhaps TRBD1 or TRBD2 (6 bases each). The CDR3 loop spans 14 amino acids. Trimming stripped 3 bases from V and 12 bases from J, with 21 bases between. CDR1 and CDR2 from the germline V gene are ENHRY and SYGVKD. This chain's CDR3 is CAISDRGLRETLYF. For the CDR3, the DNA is TGTGCCATCAGTGACAGGGGTCTCCGGGAGACCCTGTACTTC.

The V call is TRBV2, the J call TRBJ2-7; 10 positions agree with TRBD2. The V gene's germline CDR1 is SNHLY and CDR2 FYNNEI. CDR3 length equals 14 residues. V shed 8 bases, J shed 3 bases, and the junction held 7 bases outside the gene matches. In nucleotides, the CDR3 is TGTGCCAGCTTAGCTGCTAGCGGGGGCTACGAGCAGTACTTC. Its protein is CASLAASGGYEQYF.

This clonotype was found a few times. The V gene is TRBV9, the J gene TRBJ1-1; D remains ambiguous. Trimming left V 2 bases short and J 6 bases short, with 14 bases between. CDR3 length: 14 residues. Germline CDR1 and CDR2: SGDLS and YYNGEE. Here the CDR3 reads CASSVLPGSAEAFF. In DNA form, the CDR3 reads TGTGCCAGCAGCGTCCTACCCGGGAGCGCTGAAGCTTTCTTT.

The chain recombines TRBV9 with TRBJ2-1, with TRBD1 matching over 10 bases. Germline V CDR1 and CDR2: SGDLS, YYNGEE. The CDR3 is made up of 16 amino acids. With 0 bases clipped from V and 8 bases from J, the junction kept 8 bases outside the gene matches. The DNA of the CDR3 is TGTGCCAGCAGCGTAGTGGGACAGGGGTCGTCTTATGAGCAGTTCTTC. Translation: CASSVVGQGSSYEQFF.

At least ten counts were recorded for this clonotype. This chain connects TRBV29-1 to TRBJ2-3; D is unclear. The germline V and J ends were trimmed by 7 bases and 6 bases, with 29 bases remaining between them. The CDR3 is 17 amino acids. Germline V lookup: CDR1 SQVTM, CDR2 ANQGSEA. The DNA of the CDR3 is TGCAGCGCTTCCGGTCAGAGAAGGAGCCACGCCGATGATACGCAGTATTTT. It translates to CSASGQRRSHADDTQYF.

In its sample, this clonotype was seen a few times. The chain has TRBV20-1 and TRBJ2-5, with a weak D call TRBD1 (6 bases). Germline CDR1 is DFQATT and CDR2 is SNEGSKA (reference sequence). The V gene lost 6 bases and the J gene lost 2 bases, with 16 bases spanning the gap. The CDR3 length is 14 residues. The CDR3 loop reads CSAYYIGQQETQYF. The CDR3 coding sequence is TGCAGTGCATATTATATCGGACAGCAAGAGACCCAGTACTTC.

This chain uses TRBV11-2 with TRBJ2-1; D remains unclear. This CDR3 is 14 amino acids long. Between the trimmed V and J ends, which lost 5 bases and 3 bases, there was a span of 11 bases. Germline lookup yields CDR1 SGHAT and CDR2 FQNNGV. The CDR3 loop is CASSARFDYNEQFF. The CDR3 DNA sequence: TGTGCCAGCAGCGCCAGATTCGACTACAATGAGCAGTTCTTC.

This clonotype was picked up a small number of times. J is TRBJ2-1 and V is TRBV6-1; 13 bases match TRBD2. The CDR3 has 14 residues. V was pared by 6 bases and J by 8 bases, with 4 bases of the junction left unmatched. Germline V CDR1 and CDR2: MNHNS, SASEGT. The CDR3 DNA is TGTGCCAGCAGGAGTGGACTAGCGGGAGATGAGCAGTTCTTC. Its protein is CASRSGLAGDEQFF.

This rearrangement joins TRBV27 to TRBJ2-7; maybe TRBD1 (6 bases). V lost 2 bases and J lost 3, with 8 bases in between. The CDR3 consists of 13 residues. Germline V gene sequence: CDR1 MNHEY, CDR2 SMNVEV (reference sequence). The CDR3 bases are TGTGCCAGCAGTTTAATACAGGGCTACGAGCAGTACTTC. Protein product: CASSLIQGYEQYF.

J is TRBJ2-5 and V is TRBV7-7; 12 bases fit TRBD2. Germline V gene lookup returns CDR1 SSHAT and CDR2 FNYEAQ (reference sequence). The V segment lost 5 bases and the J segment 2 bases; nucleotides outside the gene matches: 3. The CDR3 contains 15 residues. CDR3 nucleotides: TGTGCCAGCAGCATGGGGACTAGCGGGCAAGAGACCCAGTACTTC. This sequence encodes CASSMGTSGQETQYF. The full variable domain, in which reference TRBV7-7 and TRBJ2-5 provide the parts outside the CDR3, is GAGVSQSPRYKVTKRGQDVTLRCDPISSHATLYWYQQALGQGPEFLTYFNYEAQPDKSGLPSDRFSAERPEGSISTLTIQRTEQRDSAMYRCASSMGTSGQETQYFGPGTRLLVL.

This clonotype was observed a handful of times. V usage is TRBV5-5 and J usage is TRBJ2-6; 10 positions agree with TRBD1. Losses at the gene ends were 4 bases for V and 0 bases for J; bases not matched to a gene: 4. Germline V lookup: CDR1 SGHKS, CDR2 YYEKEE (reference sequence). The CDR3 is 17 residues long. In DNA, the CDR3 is TGTGCCAGCAGCCGACAGGGGGCCTACTCTGGGGCCAACGTCCTGACTTTC. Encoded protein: CASSRQGAYSGANVLTF.

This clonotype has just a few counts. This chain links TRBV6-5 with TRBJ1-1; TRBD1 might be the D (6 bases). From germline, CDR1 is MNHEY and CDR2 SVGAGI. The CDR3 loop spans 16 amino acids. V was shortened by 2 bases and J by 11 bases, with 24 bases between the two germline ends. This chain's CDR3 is CASSYGIGQQNARAFF. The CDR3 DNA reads TGTGCCAGCAGTTACGGAATTGGACAGCAGAACGCGAGGGCTTTCTTT.

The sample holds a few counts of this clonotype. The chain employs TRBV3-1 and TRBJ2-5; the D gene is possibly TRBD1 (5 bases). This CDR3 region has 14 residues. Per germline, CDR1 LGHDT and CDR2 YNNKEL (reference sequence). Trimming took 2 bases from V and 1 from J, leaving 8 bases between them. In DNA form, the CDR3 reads TGTGCCAGCAGCCAATCGACAGTCCAAGAGACCCAGTACTTC. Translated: CASSQSTVQETQYF.

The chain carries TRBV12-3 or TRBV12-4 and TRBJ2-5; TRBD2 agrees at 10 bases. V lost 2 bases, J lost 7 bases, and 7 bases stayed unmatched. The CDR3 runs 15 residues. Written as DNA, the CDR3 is TGTGCCAGCAGTTTAAGAGCGGGGGGGCGTGGGACCCAGTACTTC. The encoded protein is CASSLRAGGRGTQYF.

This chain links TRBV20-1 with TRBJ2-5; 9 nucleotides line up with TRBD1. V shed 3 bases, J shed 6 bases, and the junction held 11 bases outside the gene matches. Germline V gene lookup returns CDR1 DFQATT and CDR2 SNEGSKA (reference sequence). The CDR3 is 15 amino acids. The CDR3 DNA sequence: TGCAGTGCTAGTGCCGGACAGGGGAGTAGGCAGACCCAGTACTTC. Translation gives CSASAGQGSRQTQYF.

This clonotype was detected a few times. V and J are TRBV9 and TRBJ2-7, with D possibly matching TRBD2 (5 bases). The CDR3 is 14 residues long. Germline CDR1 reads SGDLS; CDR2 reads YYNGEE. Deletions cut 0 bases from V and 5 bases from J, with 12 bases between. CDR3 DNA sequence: TGTGCCAGCAGCGTAGCTTGGAGGAATAACGAGCAGTACTTC. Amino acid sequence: CASSVAWRNNEQYF.

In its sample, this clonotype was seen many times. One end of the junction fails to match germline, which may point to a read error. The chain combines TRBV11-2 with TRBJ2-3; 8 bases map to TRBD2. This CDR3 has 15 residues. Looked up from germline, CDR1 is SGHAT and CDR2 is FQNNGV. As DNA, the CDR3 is TGCGCCAGCAGCTCGCGACTAGCGAGCACAGATACGCAGTATTTT. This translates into CASSSRLASTDTQYF. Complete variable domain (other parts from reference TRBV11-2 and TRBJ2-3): EAGVAQSPRYKIIEKRQSVAFWCNPISGHATLYWYQQILGQGPKLLIQFQNNGVVDDSQLPKDRFSAERLKGVDSTLKIQPAKLEDSAVYLCASSSRLASTDTQYFGPGTRLTVL.

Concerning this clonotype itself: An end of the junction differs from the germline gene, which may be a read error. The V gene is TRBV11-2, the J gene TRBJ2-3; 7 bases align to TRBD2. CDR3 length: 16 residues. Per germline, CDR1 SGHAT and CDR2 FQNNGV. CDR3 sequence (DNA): TGTGCCAGCAGCCGGGAACTAGCGATCAGCACAGATACGCGGTATTTT. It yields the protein CASSRELAISTDTRYF.